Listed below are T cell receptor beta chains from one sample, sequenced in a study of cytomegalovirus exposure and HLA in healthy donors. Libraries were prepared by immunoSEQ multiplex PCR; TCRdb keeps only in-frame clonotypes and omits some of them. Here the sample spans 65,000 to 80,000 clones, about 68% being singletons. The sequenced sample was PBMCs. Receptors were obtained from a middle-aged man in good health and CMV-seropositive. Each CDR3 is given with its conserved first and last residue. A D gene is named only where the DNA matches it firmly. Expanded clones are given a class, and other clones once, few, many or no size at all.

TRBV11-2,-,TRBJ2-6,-,TGTGCCAGCCGAGCCGGGGTGCGGGCTGGGGCCAACGTCCTGACTTTC,CASRAGVRAGANVLTF
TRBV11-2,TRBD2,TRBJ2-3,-,TGTGCCAGCAGCTCAGCGGGAGGGACTAGGAATACGCAGTATTTT,CASSSAGGTRNTQYF
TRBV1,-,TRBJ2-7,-,TGCACCAGCAGCCCACTACGGACTAGCGGGAGCCGTAAGGCTCCGTACTTC,CTSSPLRTSGSRKAPYF
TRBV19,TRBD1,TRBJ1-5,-,TGTGCCAGTAGTATAGTGCCAGGGGGCAGTCAGCCCCAGCATTTT,CASSIVPGGSQPQHF
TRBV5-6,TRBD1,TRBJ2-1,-,TGTGCCAGCAGCTTAGGACAGGGGGCCCTCAATGAGCAGTTCTTC,CASSLGQGALNEQFF
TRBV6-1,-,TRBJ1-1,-,TGTGCCAGCAGTTATGGGCCCAAGGGAGGCGAAGCTTTCTTT,CASSYGPKGGEAFF
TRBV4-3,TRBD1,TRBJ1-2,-,TGCGCCAGCAGCCACCTCGGACAGGGAAAGGGCTACACCTTC,CASSHLGQGKGYTF
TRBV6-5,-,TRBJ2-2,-,TGTGCCAGCAGTTACCAGGGCTCCGGGGAGCTGTTTTTT,CASSYQGSGELFF
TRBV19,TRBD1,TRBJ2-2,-,TGTGCCAGTAGTAATGGACAGGCCGACACCGGGGAGCTGTTTTTT,CASSNGQADTGELFF
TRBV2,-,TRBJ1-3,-,TGTGCCAGCAGTGTGTACAGGGAGAACACCATATATTTT,CASSVYRENTIYF
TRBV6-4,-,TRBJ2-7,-,TGTGCCGGCAGTTCGGACAGTGGGGAGCAGTACTTC,CAGSSDSGEQYF
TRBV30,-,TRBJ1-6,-,TGTGCCTGGATGGTGTTGAACTCAAATTCACCCCTCCACTTT,CAWMVLNSNSPLHF
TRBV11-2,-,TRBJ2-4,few,TGTGCCAGCAGCTTAGGGTTGAGGAGCCAGTACTTC,CASSLGLRSQYF
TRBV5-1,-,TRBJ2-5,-,TGCGCCAGCAGCAAGAGGATTGGGACACAAGAGACCCAGTACTTC,CASSKRIGTQETQYF
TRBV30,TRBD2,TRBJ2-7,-,TGTGCCGGAAATACCCAGACTAGCGGGGTTTACGAGCAGTACTTC,CAGNTQTSGVYEQYF
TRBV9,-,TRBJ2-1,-,TGTGCCAGCGGACAGTACAATGAGCAGTTCTTC,CASGQYNEQFF
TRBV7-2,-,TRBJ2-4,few,TGTGCCAGCAGCCCCGTTTTCAGGGATCGTATAGTGAACTTC,CASSPVFRDRIVNF
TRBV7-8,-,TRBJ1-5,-,TGTGCCAGCAGCTTAGCTAGAGGGCGTAGCAATCAGCCCCAGCATTTT,CASSLARGRSNQPQHF
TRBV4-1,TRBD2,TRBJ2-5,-,TGCGCCAGCAGCCAACAGCGGGAGGGCGCTAAGTACGTTGAGCAGTACTTC,CASSQQREGAKYVEQYF
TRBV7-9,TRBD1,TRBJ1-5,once,TGTGCCAGCAGCTCGGACAGGGTCAGCAATCAGCCCCAGCATTTT,CASSSDRVSNQPQHF
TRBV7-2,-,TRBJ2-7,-,TGTGCCAGCAGCTTTGGGCTAGCGAGGTCCTACGAGCAGTACTTC,CASSFGLARSYEQYF
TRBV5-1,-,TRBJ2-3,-,TGCGCCAGCAGTTTGGGGGGCCCAGGGGAAGATACGCAGTATTTT,CASSLGGPGEDTQYF
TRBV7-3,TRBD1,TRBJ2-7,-,TGTGCCAGCAGCTTAACGCTGGGACAGGCCTTAACAGGCGAGCAGTACTTC,CASSLTLGQALTGEQYF
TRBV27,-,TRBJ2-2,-,TGTGCCAGCAGTCCGCGACAGAAAGGCGGGGAGCTGTTTTTT,CASSPRQKGGELFF
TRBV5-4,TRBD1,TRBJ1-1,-,TGTGCCAGCAGCTTAGGGACAGGGGGCGGGGGCACTGAAGCTTTCTTT,CASSLGTGGGGTEAFF
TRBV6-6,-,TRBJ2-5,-,TGTGCCAGCAGTTACTCCTGGGGCTTACAAGAGACCCAGTACTTC,CASSYSWGLQETQYF
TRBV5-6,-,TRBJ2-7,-,TGTGCCAGCAGCTTGAAGCCTATCACCTACGAGCAGTACTTC,CASSLKPITYEQYF
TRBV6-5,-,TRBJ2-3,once,TGTGCCAGCAGATCCACAGTTAGCACAGATACGCAGTATTTT,CASRSTVSTDTQYF
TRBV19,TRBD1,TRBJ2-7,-,TGTGCCAGTAGTTCCGGGACAGGTGTCTACGAGCAGTACTTC,CASSSGTGVYEQYF
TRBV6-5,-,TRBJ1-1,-,TGTGCCAGCAGTTACTCGGGCCAGGGATCCACTGAAGCTTTCTTT,CASSYSGQGSTEAFF